These 18 T cell receptor beta chains came from one sample sequenced in a study of blood T cell repertoires in COVID-19. The repertoire was sequenced with immunoSEQ multiplex PCR; TCRdb's copy has only in-frame clones and lacks some. In the table there are under 400,000 clones, 90% of which are singletons. The sequenced sample consisted of peripheral blood. These receptors originate from a man between 18 and 29 years old with active or convalescent COVID-19.

The chain recombines TRBV18 with TRBJ2-7; 12 nucleotides match TRBD2. Per the germline V gene, CDR1 is KGHSH and CDR2 is LQKENI. V gave up 3 bases and J gave up 2 bases; unmatched junction bases: 5. The CDR3 totals 16 residues. The CDR3: CASSPSGLAGTYEQYF. CDR3 nucleotide sequence: TGTGCCAGCTCACCCTCAGGACTAGCGGGAACCTACGAGCAGTACTTC.

This clone was seen at least ten times. V and J are TRBV4-3 and TRBJ2-5; 8 positions match TRBD2. This CDR3 is 16 amino acids long. The junction had 8 bases not matched to a gene; V was cut back by 0 bases and J by 5 bases. From germline, CDR1 is LGHNA and CDR2 YSLEER. CDR3 sequence (DNA): TGCGCCAGCAGCCAAGATCTCGCGGGGGGAGGGGAGACCCAGTACTTC. Translated, it gives CASSQDLAGGGETQYF.

CDR3 bases: TGTGCCAGCAGTCGATACCCCGTTGGGACAGGAGATTACGAGCAGTACTTC. This codes for CASSRYPVGTGDYEQYF. The chain uses TRBV6-6 and TRBJ2-7; 8 bases map to TRBD1. The CDR3 sequence is 17 residues long. Germline V gives CDR1 MNHNY, CDR2 SVGAGI (reference sequence). Germline trimming cut 5 bases from V and 4 bases from J; bases unmatched to any gene: 16.

The chain employs TRBV6-4 and TRBJ2-3; perhaps TRBD2 as D (7 bases). Looked up from germline, CDR1 is MRHNA and CDR2 is SNTAGT. The CDR3 runs 15 residues. V was pared by 3 bases and J by 0 bases, with 10 bases between. Here the CDR3 reads CASSDGGGSTDTQYF. CDR3 DNA sequence: TGTGCCAGCAGTGATGGCGGGGGCAGCACAGATACGCAGTATTTT.

J is TRBJ2-5 and V is TRBV7-2; TRBD1 might be the D (6 bases). V was pared by 1 base and J by 5 bases, with 14 bases between. There are 15 residues in the CDR3. The germline V gene encodes CDR1 SGHTA and CDR2 FQGNSA. CDR3 sequence reads: CASSLVGGSVETQYF. In DNA, the CDR3 is TGTGCCAGCAGCTTAGTTGGGGGCTCTGTGGAGACCCAGTACTTC.

The chain uses TRBV28 and TRBJ1-5; TRBD1 matches 8 bases. Germline lookup yields CDR1 MDHEN and CDR2 SYDVKM. Trimming at V came to 5 bases and at J to 7 bases, leaving 10 bases not matched to a gene. The CDR3 is 15 amino acids. Written as DNA, the CDR3 is TGTGCCAGCAGTCATAATGGACAGGGCGAGCAGCCCCAGCATTTT. This translates into CASSHNGQGEQPQHF.

The V and J genes are TRBV5-6 and TRBJ1-2; 10 nucleotides line up with TRBD1. The CDR3 runs to 15 residues. Germline CDR1 is SGHDT and CDR2 is YYEEEE. The junction had 7 bases not matched to a gene; V was cut back by 4 bases and J by 4 bases. Written as DNA, the CDR3 is TGTGCCAGCAGCAAAGACAGGGGGCATGGCTATGGCTACACCTTC. It specifies CASSKDRGHGYGYTF.

The chain uses TRBV30 and TRBJ1-1, with 9 bases lining up with TRBD1. This CDR3 spans 14 amino acids. The V and J ends lost 1 base and 1 base, in that order; junction bases with no gene match: 1. From germline, CDR1 is GTSNPN and CDR2 SVGIG (reference sequence). The CDR3 sequence: CAWSDRGPNTEAFF. In DNA, the CDR3 is TGTGCCTGGAGTGACAGGGGGCCGAACACTGAAGCTTTCTTT.

This rearrangement joins TRBV7-9 to TRBJ2-7; 7 bases match TRBD1. The CDR3 is 15 residues long. V gave up 1 base and J gave up 3 bases; unmatched junction bases: 6. The germline CDR1 and CDR2 sequences are SEHNR and FQNEAQ (reference sequence). CDR3 residues: CASSLGAGTDYEQYF. CDR3 nucleotide sequence: TGTGCCAGCAGCTTAGGGGCAGGGACAGACTACGAGCAGTACTTC.

This rearrangement joins TRBV7-2 to TRBJ2-2; a possible D gene is TRBD2 (6 bases). The CDR3 runs to 15 residues. Germline CDR1 reads SGHTA; CDR2 reads FQGNSA. Trimming stripped 8 bases from V and 5 bases from J, with 18 bases between. This chain's CDR3 is CASGRDSTRTGELFF. DNA for the CDR3: TGTGCCAGCGGCCGGGACTCAACGAGGACCGGGGAGCTGTTTTTT.

The sample holds one count of this clone. The chain joins TRBV9 to TRBJ2-1; 16 bases agree with TRBD2. Trimming cost V 3 bases and J 9 bases; bases outside gene matches: 15. The length of the CDR3 is 19 residues. Germline V gene lookup returns CDR1 SGDLS and CDR2 YYNGEE. The CDR3 DNA reads TGTGCCAGCAGCGCCCGGGGACTAGCGGGAGGGCCGGGAGATGGTGAGCAGTTCTTC. As protein: CASSARGLAGGPGDGEQFF.

The genes are TRBV9 and TRBJ2-5, with D uncertain. Germline V lookup: CDR1 SGDLS, CDR2 YYNGEE. This CDR3 comprises 13 residues. V dropped 0 bases and J dropped 7 bases, with 10 bases sitting between them. This CDR3 is CASSVAVVGTQYF. CDR3 in DNA: TGTGCCAGCAGCGTAGCAGTTGTTGGGACCCAGTACTTC. The entire variable domain, with the rest obtained from reference TRBV9 and TRBJ2-5, is as follows: DSGVTQTPKHLITATGQRVTLRCSPRSGDLSVYWYQQSLDQGLQFLIQYYNGEERAKGNILERFSAQQFPDLHSELNLSSLELGDSALYFCASSVAVVGTQYFGPGTRLLVL.

V gene TRBV18 combines with J gene TRBJ1-1; tentatively, D is TRBD1 (6 bases). In germline, CDR1 is KGHSH, CDR2 LQKENI. The CDR3 extends over 19 amino acids. Trimming cost V 4 bases and J 1 base, with 25 bases left between them. The CDR3 loop reads CASSRQDIGTKKKNTEAFF. In nucleotides, the CDR3 is TGTGCCAGCTCACGACAGGATATCGGGACAAAAAAAAAGAACACTGAAGCTTTCTTT.

The chain is built from TRBV19 and TRBJ2-1; 8 nucleotides align to TRBD1. V lost 4 bases to trimming and J lost 6 bases; unmatched junction nucleotides: 5. This CDR3 comprises 14 residues. Germline V gives CDR1 LNHDA, CDR2 SQIVND (reference sequence). CDR3 protein: CASSTRTGLNEQFF. As DNA, the CDR3 is TGTGCCAGTAGTACCCGGACAGGGCTCAATGAGCAGTTCTTC.

The V gene is TRBV6-5, the J gene TRBJ2-4, with TRBD2 as a possible D gene (6 bases). Germline V CDR1 and CDR2: MNHEY, SVGAGI. The CDR3 is 14 amino acids. Trimming took 7 bases from V and 8 from J, leaving 18 bases between them. The DNA for the CDR3 is TGTGCCAGCATAGATCTGGGGGGAACTGACATTCAGTACTTC. This encodes CASIDLGGTDIQYF.

This sequence joins TRBV2 and TRBJ1-2, with unresolved D. The CDR3 length is 14 residues. Between the trimmed V and J ends, which lost 4 bases and 8 bases, there was a span of 17 bases. Germline assignment: CDR1 SNHLY and CDR2 FYNNEI. The CDR3 nucleotides read TGTGCCAGCAGTGGTGCGGGCCTCCGGTCAGGCTACACCTTC. Amino acid sequence: CASSGAGLRSGYTF.

This clone was seen once. V is TRBV28 and J is TRBJ2-3, with 11 bases fitting TRBD2. Trimming removed 5 bases from V and 1 base from J; junction bases left unmatched: 11. Germline CDR1 MDHEN, CDR2 SYDVKM. The CDR3 contains 18 residues. In DNA form, the CDR3 reads TGTGCCAGCAGTCAGCTAGCGGGGGGACCCCTGGGCACAGATACGCAGTATTTT. It codes for CASSQLAGGPLGTDTQYF.

This clone turned up a few times. The chain joins TRBV9 to TRBJ1-2; tentatively, D is TRBD1 (5 bases). Germline V gene sequence: CDR1 SGDLS, CDR2 YYNGEE. The CDR3 sequence is 13 residues long. V lost 2 bases and J lost 8, with 13 bases in between. DNA for the CDR3: TGTGCCAGCAGCGTGACGGGGGGTAAAGGCTACACCTTC. Protein: CASSVTGGKGYTF.